These T cell receptor beta chains were read from a single sample in a study of T cell responses to AZD1222 COVID-19 vaccine. Profiling relied on immunoSEQ multiplex PCR, and the TCRdb table lists in-frame clones only, not all of them. Of roughly 120,000 clones listed, around 85% are singletons. Sequencing was performed on peripheral blood, taken on day 0 of AZD1222 vaccination. The receptor source for this set is an adult in good health. Both conserved end residues are part of each CDR3. A D gene is named only where the DNA matches it firmly. Size is stated for part of the rows, as once, few or many counts, or as a class when the clone is expanded.

d_call j_call v_call clone_size cdr3_aa cdr3_nt
. TRBJ2-7 TRBV28 few CASSYMIRAYEQYF TGTGCCAGCAGTTATATGATAAGGGCGTACGAGCAGTACTTC
. TRBJ2-1 TRBV7-6 . CASRPPGGPSYNEQFF TGTGCCAGCCGCCCCCCCGGGGGCCCATCCTACAATGAGCAGTTCTTC
. TRBJ1-2 TRBV19 . CASSTDRDGNYGYTF TGTGCCAGTAGTACGGATCGGGACGGAAACTATGGTTACACCTTC
. TRBJ1-2 TRBV5-1 . CASSLFAGRGYTF TGCGCCAGCAGCTTGTTTGCCGGGAGGGGCTACACCTTC
. TRBJ2-7 TRBV14 once CASSQEWHEQYF TGTGCCAGCAGCCAAGAGTGGCACGAGCAGTACTTC
. TRBJ1-2 TRBV6-1 once CASSEGAGDYGYTF TGTGCCAGCAGTGAAGGGGCGGGCGACTATGGCTACACCTTC
TRBD1 TRBJ1-2 TRBV18 . CASSPKITRQGSGYTF TGTGCCAGCTCACCCAAGATAACCCGACAGGGGTCTGGCTACACCTTC
. TRBJ2-4 TRBV18 . CASSGGGNIQYF TGTGCCAGCTCGGGAGGGGGGAACATTCAGTACTTC
. TRBJ2-2 TRBV10-2 . CASFSGELFF TGCGCCAGCTTCAGCGGGGAGCTGTTTTTT
. TRBJ2-2 TRBV11-3 . CASTYPGGVVTGELFF TGTGCCAGCACCTACCCGGGGGGCGTCGTCACCGGGGAGCTGTTTTTT
. TRBJ1-5 TRBV4-1 few CASSQGHQKAQPQHF TGCGCCAGCAGCCAGGGACACCAAAAAGCTCAGCCCCAGCATTTT
TRBD1 TRBJ1-5 TRBV9 once CASSPGDRGSQPQHF TGTGCCAGCAGCCCAGGAGACAGGGGAAGTCAGCCCCAGCATTTT
. TRBJ2-3 TRBV10-1 . CASSDYSGAAITDTQYF TGCGCCAGCAGTGATTATTCGGGGGCGGCCATCACAGATACGCAGTATTTT
TRBD1 TRBJ2-7 TRBV6-5 . CASSQTRDRAYEQYF TGTGCCAGCAGCCAAACCCGGGACAGGGCCTACGAGCAGTACTTC
. TRBJ1-4 TRBV4-2 . CASSQDRGPRRGDEKLFF TGTGCCAGCAGCCAAGATCGTGGACCCCGCCGTGGGGATGAAAAACTGTTTTTT
TRBD1 TRBJ2-1 TRBV7-2 once CASSGQGAYEQFF TGTGCCAGCAGCGGACAGGGGGCATATGAGCAGTTCTTC
TRBD1 TRBJ2-5 TRBV5-4 . CASSSGTGGLETQYF TGTGCCAGCAGCTCCGGGACAGGGGGCCTAGAGACCCAGTACTTC
. TRBJ1-1 TRBV18 . CASSPPKPGRGRNTEAFF TGTGCCAGCTCACCACCGAAACCCGGCAGGGGAAGGAACACTGAAGCTTTCTTT
. TRBJ2-1 TRBV27 . CASSFVSGSRGNEQFF TGTGCCAGCAGTTTCGTAAGCGGGTCCCGGGGGAATGAGCAGTTCTTC
. TRBJ1-2 TRBV6-4 . CASSDSRQSYGYTF TGTGCCAGCAGTGACTCGAGGCAGTCCTATGGCTACACCTTC
. TRBJ2-7 TRBV19 once CASSIGQGGTYEQYF TGTGCCAGTAGTATCGGGCAGGGGGGTACCTACGAGCAGTACTTC
TRBD2 TRBJ2-1 TRBV27 . CASSLGLLAGGPYNEQFF TGTGCCAGCAGTTTAGGTCTACTAGCGGGGGGTCCCTACAATGAGCAGTTCTTC
. TRBJ2-1 TRBV29-1 . CSVVPNSYNEQFF TGCAGCGTTGTGCCTAATAGCTACAATGAGCAGTTCTTC
. TRBJ1-6 TRBV9 . CASSVGGSTKTPLHF TGTGCCAGCAGCGTAGGCGGTTCCACGAAGACACCCCTCCACTTT
TRBD2 TRBJ2-7 TRBV4-2 . CASSQVTSGRAGSYEQYF TGTGCCAGCAGCCAGGTGACTAGCGGGAGGGCCGGGTCCTACGAGCAGTACTTC
. TRBJ1-5 TRBV19 . CASSSGMTVGNQPQHF TGTGCCAGTAGCTCAGGGATGACGGTTGGCAATCAGCCCCAGCATTTT
. TRBJ2-2 TRBV6-1 . CASSESRPGLGTGELFF TGTGCCAGCAGTGAATCCCGCCCGGGGCTGGGCACCGGGGAGCTGTTTTTT
TRBD2 TRBJ2-2 TRBV5-1 . CASSYRLAGTGELFF TGCGCCAGCAGCTACCGACTAGCGGGGACCGGGGAGCTGTTTTTT
. TRBJ1-2 TRBV25-1 . CASRDRAGDGYTF TGTGCCAGCAGAGACCGTGCAGGGGATGGCTACACCTTC
. TRBJ2-1 TRBV7-2 . CASSLALASRGEQFF TGTGCCAGCAGCTTAGCGCTCGCCTCGCGAGGTGAGCAGTTCTTC
TRBD1 TRBJ2-1 TRBV11-3 . CASSLGQGTYNEQFF TGTGCCAGCAGCCTTGGACAGGGGACCTACAATGAGCAGTTCTTC
. TRBJ1-5 TRBV18 . CASSVRQSSQPQHF TGTGCCAGCTCAGTTCGACAGAGCAGTCAGCCCCAGCATTTT
TRBD1 TRBJ2-3 TRBV3-1/TRBV3-2 . CASSQGAATGRRMADTQYF TGTGCCAGCAGCCAAGGGGCGGCGACAGGGCGTCGAATGGCAGATACGCAGTATTTT
TRBD1 TRBJ1-4 TRBV30 few CAWTGTGGGF TGTGCCTGGACCGGGACAGGAGGGGGTTTT
. TRBJ2-1 TRBV12-3/TRBV12-4 . CASSFYEQFF TGTGCCAGCAGTTTTTATGAGCAGTTCTTC